These 32 T cell receptor beta chains share one sample of origin, sequenced in a study of beta chain features in type 1 diabetes (dated by TCRdb to 2017 to 2018). Study-wide findings and limitations: Type 1 diabetes patients showed a moderate but significant shortening of TCRB CDR3 length in all four CD4+ subsets.

Antigen specificity for these receptors is unknown. To prepare the library, the immunoSEQ multiplex PCR assay was applied. The entire amount of isolated RNA was reverse transcribed using the High Capacity cDNA Reverse Transcription Kit, so the sequenced TCRB transcripts were expressed ones. The table comes from immuneACCESS by way of TCRdb, which keeps in-frame sequences with V and J called. Part of the clones is missing from these tables; in studies checked, under half for an unresolved V gene and the rest for unknown reasons. Here the sample has around 280,000 clones; over 14% occur a single time. The ten largest clones capture about 0.014% of the sample. Sequencing used naive CD4+ T cells from blood. The sample's cell subset or site, from its label and the paper: true naive CD4+ T cells. All receptors derive from a man between 18 and 29 years old with type 1 diabetes.

This clone occurred a few times. This chain links TRBV5-1 with TRBJ2-7; 10 bases map to TRBD1. The CDR3 has 16 amino acids. The germline V gene has CDR1 SGHRS and CDR2 YFSETQ. Trimming removed 0 bases from V and 3 bases from J; junction bases left unmatched: 6. This chain's CDR3 is CASSLGPGQGLYEQYF. Here the CDR3 DNA reads TGCGCCAGCAGCTTGGGGCCGGGACAGGGGCTCTACGAGCAGTACTTC.

The chain uses TRBV5-1 and TRBJ2-1; 9 bases fit TRBD2. The CDR3 sequence is 14 residues long. Germline V gene lookup returns CDR1 SGHRS and CDR2 YFSETQ. The ends lost 4 bases at V and 7 bases at J; junction bases unmatched: 6. The CDR3 DNA sequence: TGCGCCAGCAGCGCGCGGGGGGGGAGTAATGAGCAGTTCTTC. Translating gives CASSARGGSNEQFF.

This clone has just a few counts. This chain connects TRBV30 to TRBJ2-7; the D gene is possibly TRBD2 (5 bases). V lost 0 bases, J lost 6 bases, and 12 bases lay in between. CDR3 length: 13 amino acids. Germline CDR1 and CDR2: GTSNPN and SVGIG (reference sequence). CDR3 residues: CAWSVQRTSEQYF. The CDR3 DNA sequence: TGTGCCTGGAGTGTTCAGCGGACTTCCGAGCAGTACTTC.

The J gene is TRBJ2-3, the V gene TRBV5-1; 12 positions agree with TRBD2. This CDR3 has 16 residues. V lost 4 bases, J lost 2 bases, and 5 bases stayed unmatched. The germline gives CDR1 SGHRS, CDR2 YFSETQ. The CDR3 nucleotides are TGCGCCAGCAGCCGGGGACTAGCGGGTACCACAGATACGCAGTATTTT. Translated, it gives CASSRGLAGTTDTQYF. Drawing the rest from reference TRBV5-1 and TRBJ2-3, the complete variable domain is KAGVTQTPRYLIKTRGQQVTLSCSPISGHRSVSWYQQTPGQGLQFLFEYFSETQRNKGNFPGRFSGRQFSNSRSEMNVSTLELGDSALYLCASSRGLAGTTDTQYFGPGTRLTVL.

This clone was counted between two and nine times. The V call is TRBV18, the J call TRBJ2-1; 8 bases fit TRBD1. From germline, CDR1 is KGHSH and CDR2 LQKENI. The CDR3 is made up of 13 amino acids. The junction had 3 bases not matched to a gene; V was cut back by 6 bases and J by 5 bases. CDR3 nucleotides: TGTGCCAGCTCGGGGACAGGCAACAATGAGCAGTTCTTC. This sequence encodes CASSGTGNNEQFF.

The chain combines TRBV6-1 with TRBJ2-1; TRBD2 might be the D (5 bases). The germline V gene has CDR1 MNHNS and CDR2 SASEGT. CDR3 length equals 12 residues. The ends were cut back, 4 bases at V and 10 bases at J, with 11 bases in the middle. The CDR3, as DNA: TGTGCCAGCAGTGGATCTAGCCAAGAGCAGTTCTTC. Amino acids: CASSGSSQEQFF.

This clone was picked up one time. The chain links TRBV9 to TRBJ2-3; D is perhaps TRBD2 (6 bases). V was pared by 0 bases and J by 0 bases, with 11 bases between. Germline V gene data show CDR1 as SGDLS and CDR2 as YYNGEE. The CDR3 totals 16 residues. CDR3 sequence reads: CASSVVGGASTDTQYF. The CDR3 DNA is TGTGCCAGCAGCGTAGTTGGCGGGGCTAGCACAGATACGCAGTATTTT.

The sample holds one count of this clone. The chain has TRBV5-1 and TRBJ2-7; 9 nucleotides agree with TRBD1. The V gene end was trimmed by 2 bases and the J gene end by 4 bases; junction bases not matched to a gene: 16. This CDR3 is built from 18 residues. CDR1 and CDR2 (germline): SGHRS, YFSETQ. This CDR3 reads CASSLGYRGLGRRYEQYF. The DNA for the CDR3 is TGCGCCAGCAGCTTAGGGTACAGGGGGCTCGGGAGACGATACGAGCAGTACTTC.

J is TRBJ2-1 and V is TRBV21-1; the table's D gene call, TRBD2, was not cross checked with the DNA. TRBV21-1 is annotated as a pseudogene. The CDR3 runs to 17 residues. CDR3 bases: TGTGCCAGCAGCAAAGCCAAGAGGACTAGTAAGAGGGGGGAGCAGTTCTTC. Translated: CASSKAKRTSKRGEQFF.

V gene TRBV5-8 combines with J gene TRBJ1-5; D might be TRBD1 (6 bases). The V gene lost 2 bases and the J gene lost 4 bases, with 7 bases spanning the gap. The CDR3 length is 13 residues. The germline V gene has CDR1 SGHTS and CDR2 YDEGEE. CDR3 bases: TGTGCCAGCAGCTTCCAGGGGAATCAGCCCCAGCATTTT. Its protein is CASSFQGNQPQHF. The full variable domain, completed using reference TRBV5-8 and TRBJ1-5, is EAGVTQSPTHLIKTRGQQATLRCSPISGHTSVYWYQQALGLGLQFLLWYDEGEERNRGNFPPRFSGRQFPNYSSELNVNALELEDSALYLCASSFQGNQPQHFGDGTRLSIL.

The rearrangement links TRBV7-2 to TRBJ2-3; tentatively, D is TRBD2 (6 bases). The CDR3 contains 14 residues. The germline V and J ends were trimmed by 5 bases and 2 bases, with 11 bases remaining between them. Germline CDR1 SGHTA, CDR2 FQGNSA. The CDR3: CASSRDSYTDTQYF. DNA for the CDR3: TGTGCCAGCAGCCGGGACTCATACACAGATACGCAGTATTTT.

The chain uses TRBV5-1 and TRBJ1-2; possibly TRBD1 for D (6 bases). This CDR3 is 15 amino acids long. Deletions cut 4 bases from V and 0 bases from J, with 13 bases between. Germline loops: CDR1 SGHRS, CDR2 YFSETQ. Written as DNA, the CDR3 is TGCGCCAGCAGCCCGCTTAACAGGGCTAACTATGGCTACACCTTC. This sequence encodes CASSPLNRANYGYTF.

The table lists this clone with a few counts. The chain is built from TRBV2 and TRBJ2-1, with D uncertain. Germline assignment: CDR1 SNHLY and CDR2 FYNNEI. CDR3 size: 14 residues. V lost 1 base and J lost 4, with 8 bases in between. CDR3 in amino acids: CASSEGGSYNEQFF. The CDR3, as DNA: TGTGCCAGCAGTGAAGGAGGCAGTTACAATGAGCAGTTCTTC.

This clone was found a few times. The rearrangement uses TRBV28 and TRBJ2-1, with D unclear. This CDR3 region has 15 residues. Germline V CDR1 and CDR2: MDHEN, SYDVKM. V dropped 6 bases and J dropped 6 bases, with 18 bases sitting between them. CDR3 nucleotides: TGTGCCAGCAGCCGGCGGATTACAAACTCCAATGAGCAGTTCTTC. Protein: CASSRRITNSNEQFF.

The chain employs TRBV19 and TRBJ2-7, with 8 bases fitting TRBD1. The CDR3 covers 14 residues. The germline CDR1 and CDR2 sequences are LNHDA and SQIVND (reference sequence). The V segment lost 4 bases and the J segment 3 bases; nucleotides outside the gene matches: 5. The CDR3 spells CASSRDRRNYEQYF. CDR3 sequence (DNA): TGTGCCAGTAGTAGGGACAGGAGAAACTACGAGCAGTACTTC.

The DNA of the CDR3 is TGTGCCAGCAGAGGGGTGAATAGCAATCAGCCCCAGCATTTT. Protein: CASRGVNSNQPQHF. The V gene is TRBV2, the J gene TRBJ1-5; the D gene is possibly TRBD1 (5 bases). Germline CDR1 and CDR2: SNHLY and FYNNEI. Trimming removed 6 bases from V and 0 bases from J, with 9 bases in between. This CDR3 is built from 14 residues.

This clone was found a few times. The rearrangement uses TRBV30 and TRBJ2-2, with TRBD2 identical over 7 bases. The junction had 1 base not matched to a gene; V was cut back by 3 bases and J by 0 bases. Germline V lookup: CDR1 GTSNPN, CDR2 SVGIG (reference sequence). The CDR3 consists of 14 residues. CDR3 coding DNA: TGTGCCTGGAGAGCGGGACCGAACACCGGGGAGCTGTTTTTT. It specifies CAWRAGPNTGELFF.

This clone was recorded a few times. A junction boundary mismatches the germline segment, possibly from a read error. The rearrangement joins TRBV2 to TRBJ2-2, with a possible D match to TRBD1 (5 bases). The CDR3 extends over 15 amino acids. Germline V lookup: CDR1 SNHLY, CDR2 FYNNEI. For the CDR3, the DNA is TGTGCCAGCAGTGAACAGGCAGGGAACGCCGGGGAGCTGTTTTTT. Translating gives CASSEQAGNAGELFF.

The sample holds a few counts of this clone. The chain recombines TRBV7-2 with TRBJ2-7; D possibly corresponds to TRBD1 (5 bases). The germline V gene has CDR1 SGHTA and CDR2 FQGNSA. The CDR3 length is 13 residues. V lost 2 bases and J lost 5, with 10 bases in between. Written as DNA, the CDR3 is TGTGCCAGCAGCTTACTTGCAGGGCACGAGCAGTACTTC. Translation gives CASSLLAGHEQYF.

This clone was counted a few times. The chain carries TRBV29-1 and TRBJ2-5; D remains ambiguous. CDR3 length: 13 residues. V was trimmed by 8 bases and J by 1 base, leaving 14 bases between them. Germline V gene sequence: CDR1 SQVTM, CDR2 ANQGSEA. The CDR3 nucleotides read TGCAGCCTCCGCTCCAGGTTCCAAGAGACCCAGTACTTC. It is translated as CSLRSRFQETQYF. Combining the CDR3 with reference TRBV29-1 and TRBJ2-5 gives the whole variable domain SAVISQKPSRDICQRGTSLTIQCQVDSQVTMMFWYRQQPGQSLTLIATANQGSEATYESGFVIDKFPISRPNLTFSTLTVSNMSPEDSSIYLCSLRSRFQETQYFGPGTRLLVL.

The gene calls are TRBV15 and TRBJ2-1; tentative D call: TRBD1 (5 bases). The CDR3 runs 15 residues. V lost 5 bases and J 3 bases, leaving 14 bases between the germline ends. CDR1 is LNHNV, CDR2 YYDKDF, per germline (reference sequence). The CDR3 sequence: CATSRATDYYNEQFF. In nucleotides, the CDR3 is TGTGCCACCAGCCGAGCGACAGATTACTACAATGAGCAGTTCTTC.

In this sample, this clone turned up a few times. The chain has TRBV15 and TRBJ2-7; 7 bases match TRBD1. The germline V gene has CDR1 LNHNV and CDR2 YYDKDF (reference sequence). The CDR3 is made up of 17 amino acids. J was trimmed by 0 bases and V by 1 base; bases with no gene match: 9. This CDR3 is CATSRGPLRDSSYEQYF. The CDR3 coding sequence is TGTGCCACCAGCAGAGGCCCCCTCAGGGACAGCTCCTACGAGCAGTACTTC.

V usage is TRBV30 and J usage is TRBJ1-1, with D possibly being TRBD1 (5 bases). The germline V and J ends were trimmed by 4 bases and 3 bases, with 9 bases remaining between them. CDR1 is GTSNPN, CDR2 SVGIG, per germline (reference sequence). The CDR3 has 12 residues. The DNA of the CDR3 is TGTGCCTGGACAGGGTATTACACTGAAGCTTTCTTT. It encodes CAWTGYYTEAFF.

V usage is TRBV28 and J usage is TRBJ2-4; D is possibly TRBD1 (6 bases). Per germline, CDR1 MDHEN and CDR2 SYDVKM. V was pared by 5 bases and J by 0 bases, with 20 bases between. There are 18 residues in the CDR3. CDR3 bases: TGTGCCAGCAGTCCCCGTACGTGGGGGCGCCTAGCCAAAAACATTCAGTACTTC. Protein: CASSPRTWGRLAKNIQYF.

This clone was picked up a small number of times. V gene TRBV5-6 combines with J gene TRBJ2-3, with 7 bases fitting TRBD1. Trimming removed 9 bases from V and 7 bases from J; junction bases left unmatched: 11. There are 13 residues in the CDR3. Germline V gene data show CDR1 as SGHDT and CDR2 as YYEEEE. The CDR3: CANSPGQAYTQYF. CDR3 nucleotide sequence: TGTGCCAACTCACCAGGACAGGCTTATACGCAGTATTTT.

This clone was counted between two and nine times. The rearrangement links TRBV30 to TRBJ2-6, with D maybe TRBD1 (5 bases). The germline CDR1 and CDR2 sequences are GTSNPN and SVGIG (reference sequence). The CDR3 spans 18 residues. The germline V and J ends were trimmed by 0 bases and 1 base, with 16 bases remaining between them. The DNA for the CDR3 is TGTGCCTGGAGTGTACTTCGGACACAAGCTTCTGGGGCCAACGTCCTGACTTTC. Translation gives CAWSVLRTQASGANVLTF.

A few counts support this clone. The chain links TRBV5-1 to TRBJ2-5; a weak D match, TRBD2 (6 bases). Germline CDR1 is SGHRS and CDR2 is YFSETQ. V was cut by 4 bases and J by 2 bases, with 18 bases left in between. The CDR3 extends over 16 amino acids. The CDR3 spells CASSRGKAGQQETQYF. CDR3 nucleotide sequence: TGCGCCAGCAGCCGGGGGAAGGCAGGCCAACAAGAGACCCAGTACTTC.

The chain employs TRBV5-4 and TRBJ2-2; maybe TRBD2 (5 bases). This CDR3 contains 15 residues. From germline, CDR1 is SGHNT and CDR2 YYREEE (reference sequence). Trimming stripped 0 bases from V and 6 bases from J, with 12 bases between. The CDR3 sequence is CASSLELVRAGELFF. The CDR3 DNA reads TGTGCCAGCAGCTTGGAACTAGTGAGGGCCGGGGAGCTGTTTTTT.

This clone was counted only a few times. The chain has TRBV5-1 and TRBJ2-1, with D possibly TRBD2 on 6 matching bases. CDR1 SGHRS and CDR2 YFSETQ come from the germline V gene. V was cut by 2 bases and J by 1 base, with 10 bases left in between. This CDR3 has 15 amino acids. The CDR3 nucleotides are TGCGCCAGCAGCTTTGGGACTTTATCCTACAATGAGCAGTTCTTC. This translates into CASSFGTLSYNEQFF. The variable domain in full, completed from reference TRBV5-1 and TRBJ2-1, reads KAGVTQTPRYLIKTRGQQVTLSCSPISGHRSVSWYQQTPGQGLQFLFEYFSETQRNKGNFPGRFSGRQFSNSRSEMNVSTLELGDSALYLCASSFGTLSYNEQFFGPGTRLTVL.

The chain couples TRBV25-1 to TRBJ2-3; a possible D gene is TRBD1 (6 bases). The V end lost 7 bases, the J end lost 0 bases, and 11 bases lay between the germline ends. In germline, CDR1 is MGHDK, CDR2 SYGVNS. The CDR3 runs to 14 residues. The DNA for the CDR3 is TGTGCCAGCAACGAGCAGGGGAGCACAGATACGCAGTATTTT. It specifies CASNEQGSTDTQYF.

This clone has a handful of counts. One end of the junction varies from germline; a read error may be responsible. The CDR3 nucleotides are TGCAGCGTGAATCAGGGGAACTACGGCTACACCTTC. It yields the protein CSVNQGNYGYTF. The J gene is TRBJ1-2, the V gene TRBV29-1; D possibly corresponds to TRBD1 (6 bases). Germline V gives CDR1 SQVTM, CDR2 ANQGSEA. This CDR3 is built from 12 residues.

The CDR3 region has the DNA TGCGCCAGCAGCTTGGGGGGACAGGGAAGGAGGGAAGCTTTCTTT. Protein sequence: CASSLGGQGRREAFF. The V gene is TRBV5-1, the J gene TRBJ1-1; 9 nucleotides line up with TRBD1. The CDR3 is made up of 15 amino acids. The V gene's germline CDR1 is SGHRS and CDR2 YFSETQ. V trimming: 0 bases; J trimming: 8 bases; junction bases outside the gene matches: 8.